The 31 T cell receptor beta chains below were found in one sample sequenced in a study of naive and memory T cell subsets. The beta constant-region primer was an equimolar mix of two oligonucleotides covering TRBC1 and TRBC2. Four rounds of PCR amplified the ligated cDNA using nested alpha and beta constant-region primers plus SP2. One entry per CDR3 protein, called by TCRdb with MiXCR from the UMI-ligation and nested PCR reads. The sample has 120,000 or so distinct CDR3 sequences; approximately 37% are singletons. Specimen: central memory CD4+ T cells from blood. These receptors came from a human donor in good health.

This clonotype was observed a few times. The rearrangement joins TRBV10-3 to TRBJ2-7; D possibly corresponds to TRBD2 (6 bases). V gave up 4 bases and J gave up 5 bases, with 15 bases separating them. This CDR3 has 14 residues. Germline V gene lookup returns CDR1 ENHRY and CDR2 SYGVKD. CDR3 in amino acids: CAISVTGEKDEQYF. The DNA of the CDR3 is TGTGCCATCAGTGTCACGGGGGAAAAGGACGAGCAGTACTTC.

The DNA for the CDR3 is TGTGCCAGCAGCATACTAGCGGGAGTCGGTAGTGGCAAAAACATTCAGTACTTC. Translation gives CASSILAGVGSGKNIQYF. V is TRBV7-9 and J is TRBJ2-4; 11 positions match TRBD2. This CDR3 has 18 amino acids. Germline lookup yields CDR1 SEHNR and CDR2 FQNEAQ (reference sequence). After removal of 5 bases from V and 3 bases from J, the junction contained 12 bases not matched to a gene.

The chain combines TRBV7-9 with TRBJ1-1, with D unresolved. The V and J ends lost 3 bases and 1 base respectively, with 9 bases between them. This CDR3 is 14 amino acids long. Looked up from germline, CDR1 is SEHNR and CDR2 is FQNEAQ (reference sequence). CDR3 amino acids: CASSFRGKNTEAFF. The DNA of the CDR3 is TGTGCCAGCAGCTTTCGGGGAAAGAACACTGAAGCTTTCTTT. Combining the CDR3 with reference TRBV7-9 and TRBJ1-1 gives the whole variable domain DTGVSQNPRHKITKRGQNVTFRCDPISEHNRLYWYRQTLGQGPEFLTYFQNEAQLEKSRLLSDRFSAERPKGSFSTLEIQRTEQGDSAMYLCASSFRGKNTEAFFGQGTRLTVV.

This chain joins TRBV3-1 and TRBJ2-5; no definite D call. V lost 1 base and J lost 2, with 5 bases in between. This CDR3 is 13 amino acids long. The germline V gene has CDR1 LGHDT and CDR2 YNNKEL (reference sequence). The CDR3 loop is CASSQGLQETQYF. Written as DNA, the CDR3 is TGTGCCAGCAGCCAAGGACTTCAAGAGACCCAGTACTTC.

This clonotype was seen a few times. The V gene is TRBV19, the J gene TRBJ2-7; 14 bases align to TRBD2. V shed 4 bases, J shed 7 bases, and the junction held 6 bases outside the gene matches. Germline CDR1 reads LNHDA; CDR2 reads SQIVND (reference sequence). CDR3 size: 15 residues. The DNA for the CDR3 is TGTGCCAGTAGTACGGGACTAGCGGGAGTGGGAGAGCAGTACTTC. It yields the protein CASSTGLAGVGEQYF.

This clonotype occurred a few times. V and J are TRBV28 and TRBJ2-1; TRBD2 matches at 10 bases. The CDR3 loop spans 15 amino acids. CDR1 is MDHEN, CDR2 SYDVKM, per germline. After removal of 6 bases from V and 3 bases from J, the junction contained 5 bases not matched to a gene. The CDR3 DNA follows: TGTGCCAGCAGACCTACTAGCGGGAACTACAATGAGCAGTTCTTC. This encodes CASRPTSGNYNEQFF.

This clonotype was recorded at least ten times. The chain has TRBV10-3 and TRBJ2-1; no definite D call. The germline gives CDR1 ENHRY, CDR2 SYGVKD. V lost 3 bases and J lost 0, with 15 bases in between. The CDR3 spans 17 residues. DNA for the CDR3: TGTGCCATCAGTGACGATCAGGTGTCCTCCTCCTACAATGAGCAGTTCTTC. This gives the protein CAISDDQVSSSYNEQFF.

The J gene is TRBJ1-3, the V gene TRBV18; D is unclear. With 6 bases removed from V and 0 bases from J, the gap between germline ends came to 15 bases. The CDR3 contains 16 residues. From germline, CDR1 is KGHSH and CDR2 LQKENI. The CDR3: CASSSGSGYSGNTIYF. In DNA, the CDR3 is TGTGCCAGCTCCTCCGGCAGCGGATACTCTGGAAACACCATATATTTT.

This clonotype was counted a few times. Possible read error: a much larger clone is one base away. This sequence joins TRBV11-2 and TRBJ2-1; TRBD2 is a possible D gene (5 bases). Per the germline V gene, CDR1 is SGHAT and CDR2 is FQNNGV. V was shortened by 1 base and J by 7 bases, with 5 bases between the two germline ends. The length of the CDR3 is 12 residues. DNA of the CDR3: TGTGCCAGCAGCTTAGCGGGGAATGAGCAGTTCTTC. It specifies CASSLAGNEQFF.

CDR3 nucleotides: TGTGCCAGCACAGACCAAGAGACCCAGTACTTC. Translation gives CASTDQETQYF. The genes are TRBV6-1 and TRBJ2-5, with D unclear. Looked up from germline, CDR1 is MNHNS and CDR2 is SASEGT. This CDR3 has 11 residues. Trimming stripped 7 bases from V and 0 bases from J, with 3 bases between.

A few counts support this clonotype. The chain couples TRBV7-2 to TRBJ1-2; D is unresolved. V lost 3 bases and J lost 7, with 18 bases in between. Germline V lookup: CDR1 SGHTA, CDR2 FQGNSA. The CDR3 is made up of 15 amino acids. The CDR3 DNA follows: TGTGCCAGCAGCTTCAAATGGACGGGAGGAGGTGGCTACACCTTC. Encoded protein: CASSFKWTGGGGYTF. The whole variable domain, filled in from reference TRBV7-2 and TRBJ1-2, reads GAGVSQSPSNKVTEKGKDVELRCDPISGHTALYWYRQSLGQGLEFLIYFQGNSAPDKSGLPSDRFSAERTGGSVSTLTIQRTQQEDSAVYLCASSFKWTGGGGYTFGSGTRLTVV.

CDR3 bases: TGCGCCAGCAGCACGGGACCTCCTTCCTACGAGCAGTACTTC. Its translation: CASSTGPPSYEQYF. This rearrangement joins TRBV5-1 to TRBJ2-7; TRBD1 or TRBD2 may be the D gene (5 bases each). CDR1 is SGHRS and CDR2 is YFSETQ in the germline V gene. With 4 bases removed from V and 1 base from J, the gap between germline ends came to 12 bases. The CDR3 has 14 amino acids.

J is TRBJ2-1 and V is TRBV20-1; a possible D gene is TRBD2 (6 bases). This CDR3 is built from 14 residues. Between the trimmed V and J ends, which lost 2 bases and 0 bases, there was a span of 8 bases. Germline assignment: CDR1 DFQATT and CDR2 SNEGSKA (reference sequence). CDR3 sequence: CSARPGLSYNEQFF. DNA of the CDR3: TGCAGTGCTAGACCGGGACTCTCCTACAATGAGCAGTTCTTC.

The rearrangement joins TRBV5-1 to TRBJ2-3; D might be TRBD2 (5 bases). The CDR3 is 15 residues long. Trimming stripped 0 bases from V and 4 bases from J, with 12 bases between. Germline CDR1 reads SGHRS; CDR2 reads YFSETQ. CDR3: CASSLVGSWADTQYF. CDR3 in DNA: TGCGCCAGCAGCTTGGTGGGGAGTTGGGCAGATACGCAGTATTTT. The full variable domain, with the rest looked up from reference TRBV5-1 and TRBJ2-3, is KAGVTQTPRYLIKTRGQQVTLSCSPISGHRSVSWYQQTPGQGLQFLFEYFSETQRNKGNFPGRFSGRQFSNSRSEMNVSTLELGDSALYLCASSLVGSWADTQYFGPGTRLTVL.

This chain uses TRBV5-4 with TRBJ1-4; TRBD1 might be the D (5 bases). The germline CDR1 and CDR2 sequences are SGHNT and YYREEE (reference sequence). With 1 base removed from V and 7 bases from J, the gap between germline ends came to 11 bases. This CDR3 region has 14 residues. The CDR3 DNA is TGTGCCAGCAGCTTGACAGGAGAAGGTGAAAAACTGTTTTTT. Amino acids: CASSLTGEGEKLFF.

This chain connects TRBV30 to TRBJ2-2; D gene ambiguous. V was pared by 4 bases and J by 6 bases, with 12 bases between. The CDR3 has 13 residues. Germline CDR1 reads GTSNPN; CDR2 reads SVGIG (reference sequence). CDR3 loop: CAWTRLRPGELFF. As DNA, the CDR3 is TGTGCCTGGACTCGACTTCGCCCCGGGGAGCTGTTTTTT.

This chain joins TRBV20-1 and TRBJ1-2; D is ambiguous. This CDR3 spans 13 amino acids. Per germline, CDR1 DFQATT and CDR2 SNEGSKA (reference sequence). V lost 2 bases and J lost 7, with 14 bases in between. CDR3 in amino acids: CSARPRLQSGYTF. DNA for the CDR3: TGCAGTGCTAGACCCCGGTTACAAAGTGGCTACACCTTC.

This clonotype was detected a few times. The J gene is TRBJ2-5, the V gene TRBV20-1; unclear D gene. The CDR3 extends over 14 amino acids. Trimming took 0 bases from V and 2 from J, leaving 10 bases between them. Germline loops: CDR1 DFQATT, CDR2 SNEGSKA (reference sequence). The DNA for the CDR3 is TGCAGTGCTAGAGACGGTTGGGTGCAAGAGACCCAGTACTTC. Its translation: CSARDGWVQETQYF.

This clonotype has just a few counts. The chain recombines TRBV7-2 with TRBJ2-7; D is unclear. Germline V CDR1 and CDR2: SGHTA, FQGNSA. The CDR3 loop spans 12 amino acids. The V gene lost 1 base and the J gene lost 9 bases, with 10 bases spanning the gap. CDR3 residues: CASSLVPPGQYF. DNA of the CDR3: TGTGCCAGCAGCTTAGTCCCCCCCGGGCAGTACTTC.

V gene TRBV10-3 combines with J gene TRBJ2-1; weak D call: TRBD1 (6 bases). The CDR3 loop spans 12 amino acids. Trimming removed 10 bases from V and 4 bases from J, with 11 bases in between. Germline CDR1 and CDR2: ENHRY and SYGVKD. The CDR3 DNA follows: TGTGCCACCCAGGACAGTTACAATGAGCAGTTCTTC. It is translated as CATQDSYNEQFF.

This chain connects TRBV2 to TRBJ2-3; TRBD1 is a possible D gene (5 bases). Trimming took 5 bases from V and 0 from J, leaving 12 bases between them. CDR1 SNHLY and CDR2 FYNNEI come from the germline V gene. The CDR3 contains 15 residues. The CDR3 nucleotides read TGTGCCAGCAGTTCCATGGGGCTCAGCACAGATACGCAGTATTTT. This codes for CASSSMGLSTDTQYF.

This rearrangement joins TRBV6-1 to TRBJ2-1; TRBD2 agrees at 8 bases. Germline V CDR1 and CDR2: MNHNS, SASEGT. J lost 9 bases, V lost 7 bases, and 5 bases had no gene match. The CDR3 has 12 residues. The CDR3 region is CASTLAGGEQFF. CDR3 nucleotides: TGTGCCAGCACTCTAGCGGGTGGTGAGCAGTTCTTC.

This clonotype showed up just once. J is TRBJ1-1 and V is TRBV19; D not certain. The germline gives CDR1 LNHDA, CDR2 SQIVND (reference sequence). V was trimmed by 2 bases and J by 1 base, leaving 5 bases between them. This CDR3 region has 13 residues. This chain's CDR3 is CASSITTNTEAFF. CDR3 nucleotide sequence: TGTGCCAGTAGTATAACGACGAACACTGAAGCTTTCTTT.

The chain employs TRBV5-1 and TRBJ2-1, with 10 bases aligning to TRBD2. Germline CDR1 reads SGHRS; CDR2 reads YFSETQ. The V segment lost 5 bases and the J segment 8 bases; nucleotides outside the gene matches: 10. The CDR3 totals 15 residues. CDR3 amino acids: CASSSETSGLDEQFF. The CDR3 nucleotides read TGCGCCAGCAGTTCCGAGACTAGCGGGCTTGATGAGCAGTTCTTC.

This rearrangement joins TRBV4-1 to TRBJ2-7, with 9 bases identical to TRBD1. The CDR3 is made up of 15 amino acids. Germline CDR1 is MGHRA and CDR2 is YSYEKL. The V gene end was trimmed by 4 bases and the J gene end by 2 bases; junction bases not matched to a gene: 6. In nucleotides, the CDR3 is TGCGCCAGCAGCCTATCCGGGACAGGGACCTACGAGCAGTACTTC. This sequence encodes CASSLSGTGTYEQYF.

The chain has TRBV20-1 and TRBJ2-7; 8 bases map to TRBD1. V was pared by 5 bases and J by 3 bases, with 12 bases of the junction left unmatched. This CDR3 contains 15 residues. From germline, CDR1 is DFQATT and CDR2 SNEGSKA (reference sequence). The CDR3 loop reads CSAVPLGQGYYEQYF. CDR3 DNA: TGCAGTGCTGTTCCCCTAGGACAGGGCTACTACGAGCAGTACTTC.

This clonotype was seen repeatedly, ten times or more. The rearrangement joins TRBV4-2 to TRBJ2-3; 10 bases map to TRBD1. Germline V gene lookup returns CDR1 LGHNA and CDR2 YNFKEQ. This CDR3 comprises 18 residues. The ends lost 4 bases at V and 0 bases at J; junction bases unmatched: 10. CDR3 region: CASSPKSGTGVSTDTQYF. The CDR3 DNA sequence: TGTGCCAGCAGCCCGAAGTCCGGGACAGGGGTCAGCACAGATACGCAGTATTTT.

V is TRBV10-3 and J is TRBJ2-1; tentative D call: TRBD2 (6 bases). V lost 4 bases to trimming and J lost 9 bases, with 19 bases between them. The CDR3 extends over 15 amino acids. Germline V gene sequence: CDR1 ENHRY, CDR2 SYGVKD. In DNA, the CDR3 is TGTGCCATCAGTGCCGAACCCCCGGGAGAAGGTGAGCAGTTCTTC. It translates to CAISAEPPGEGEQFF.

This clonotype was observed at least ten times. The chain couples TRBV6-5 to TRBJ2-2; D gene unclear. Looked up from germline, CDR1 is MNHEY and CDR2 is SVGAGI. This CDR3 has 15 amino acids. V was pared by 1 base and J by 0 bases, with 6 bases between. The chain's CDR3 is CASSYWQTNTGELFF. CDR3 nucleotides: TGTGCCAGCAGTTACTGGCAGACGAACACCGGGGAGCTGTTTTTT.

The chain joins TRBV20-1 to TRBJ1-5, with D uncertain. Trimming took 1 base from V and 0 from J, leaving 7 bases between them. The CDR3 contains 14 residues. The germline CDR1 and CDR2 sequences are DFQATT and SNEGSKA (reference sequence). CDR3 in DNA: TGCAGTGCTAGAGTTTCTGATAGCAATCAGCCCCAGCATTTT. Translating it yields CSARVSDSNQPQHF.

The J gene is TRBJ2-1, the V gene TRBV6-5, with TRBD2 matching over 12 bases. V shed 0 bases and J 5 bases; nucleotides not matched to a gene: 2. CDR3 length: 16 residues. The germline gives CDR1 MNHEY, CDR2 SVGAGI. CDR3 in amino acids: CASSYSGLAGNNEQFF. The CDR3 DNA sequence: TGTGCCAGCAGTTACTCCGGACTAGCGGGAAACAATGAGCAGTTCTTC.